A single sample is the source of the 10 T cell receptor beta chains below, sequenced in a study of identifying expanded T cells in peripheral blood. Assay used: immunoSEQ multiplex PCR; TCRdb lists only in-frame clones, some missing. The sample has 100,000 or so clones; approximately 88% are singletons. The sample taken for sequencing was blood. The receptors originated from a person between 18 and 75 years old in good health.

The chain couples TRBV19 to TRBJ2-5, with 14 nucleotides matching TRBD2. Trimming cost V 6 bases and J 5 bases; bases outside gene matches: 2. This CDR3 has 14 amino acids. From germline, CDR1 is LNHDA and CDR2 SQIVND (reference sequence). CDR3 sequence reads: CASRGTSGSETQYF. The CDR3 DNA sequence: TGTGCCAGTAGGGGGACTAGCGGGAGTGAGACCCAGTACTTC.

This rearrangement joins TRBV27 to TRBJ2-1; 10 nucleotides match TRBD2. Germline V gene lookup returns CDR1 MNHEY and CDR2 SMNVEV (reference sequence). Trimming took 2 bases from V and 0 from J; bases not matched to a gene: 7. The CDR3 extends over 18 amino acids. The CDR3 DNA sequence: TGTGCCAGCAGTTTAGCAGCGGGGGGGCCCTACTCCTACAATGAGCAGTTCTTC. Translated: CASSLAAGGPYSYNEQFF.

CDR3 residues: CASSFQGELDTEAFF. The CDR3 DNA is TGTGCCAGCAGCTTCCAAGGGGAACTGGACACTGAAGCTTTCTTT. The J gene is TRBJ1-1, the V gene TRBV5-6; a weak D match, TRBD1 (5 bases). The CDR3 loop spans 15 amino acids. Per the germline V gene, CDR1 is SGHDT and CDR2 is YYEEEE. V was cut by 2 bases and J by 3 bases, with 14 bases left in between. Complete variable domain (other parts from reference TRBV5-6 and TRBJ1-1): DAGVTQSPTHLIKTRGQQVTLRCSPKSGHDTVSWYQQALGQGPQFIFQYYEEEERQRGNFPDRFSGHQFPNYSSELNVNALLLGDSALYLCASSFQGELDTEAFFGQGTRLTVV.

The chain employs TRBV28 and TRBJ1-2, with 9 positions matching TRBD1. This CDR3 region has 16 residues. V trimming: 2 bases; J trimming: 7 bases; junction bases outside the gene matches: 11. The germline CDR1 and CDR2 sequences are MDHEN and SYDVKM. The CDR3 protein is CASSLNDRGDKGGYTF. The CDR3 nucleotides are TGTGCCAGCAGTTTAAATGACAGGGGGGACAAGGGTGGCTACACCTTC.

The CDR3 nucleotides read TGTGCCAGCCAGGGAGGCACTGAAGCTTTCTTT. Its protein product is CASQGGTEAFF. The rearrangement uses TRBV7-9 and TRBJ1-1; D might be TRBD1 (5 bases). The ends were cut back, 8 bases at V and 4 bases at J, with 8 bases in the middle. CDR3 length: 11 residues. Germline V CDR1 and CDR2: SEHNR, FQNEAQ (reference sequence).

In regard to this clone: One junction end does not reproduce the germline sequence, and a read error may be involved. The gene calls are TRBV7-2 and TRBJ1-1; D is perhaps TRBD1 (5 bases). Germline V gene sequence: CDR1 SGHTA, CDR2 FQGNSA. CDR3 size: 15 residues. CDR3 bases: TGTGCCAGCAGCTTAGTGGGCAGGGATTCCACTCAAGCTTTCTTT. The encoded protein is CASSLVGRDSTQAFF.

The gene calls are TRBV7-2 and TRBJ2-3; 8 bases are a match to TRBD2. The CDR3 extends over 14 amino acids. The V gene's germline CDR1 is SGHTA and CDR2 FQGNSA. V gave up 5 bases and J gave up 5 bases; unmatched junction bases: 6. The CDR3 coding sequence is TGTGCCAGCAGCCATCAGCGGGGGCTAGATACGCAGTATTTT. Its protein product is CASSHQRGLDTQYF.

V is TRBV6-5 and J is TRBJ2-1; D ambiguous. The CDR3 loop spans 11 amino acids. Trimming cost V 6 bases and J 9 bases, with 9 bases left between them. The germline V gene has CDR1 MNHEY and CDR2 SVGAGI. The CDR3 is CASRGTGEQFF. CDR3 nucleotide sequence: TGTGCCAGCAGGGGCACGGGTGAGCAGTTCTTC.

V usage is TRBV19 and J usage is TRBJ1-5; D perhaps matches TRBD1 (5 bases). This CDR3 has 14 amino acids. Trimming took 6 bases from V and 5 from J, leaving 14 bases between them. From germline, CDR1 is LNHDA and CDR2 SQIVND (reference sequence). CDR3 sequence: CASRWTSGDQPQHF. The CDR3 bases are TGTGCCAGTAGATGGACAAGCGGGGATCAGCCCCAGCATTTT.

This rearrangement joins TRBV15 to TRBJ2-7, with a tentative D call TRBD2 (6 bases). Trimming shortened V by 0 bases and J by 0 bases, and 12 bases separated the two germline ends. The CDR3 consists of 16 residues. Germline V lookup: CDR1 LNHNV, CDR2 YYDKDF (reference sequence). The CDR3 DNA reads TGTGCCACCAGCAGAGATCCGGCGGGGAGCTCCTACGAGCAGTACTTC. The encoded protein is CATSRDPAGSSYEQYF.